One and the same sample provided the 31 T cell receptor beta chains below, sequenced in a study of cytomegalovirus exposure and HLA in healthy donors (dated by TCRdb to 2017 to 2019). The library was produced with the immunoSEQ multiplex PCR assay. For the multiplex PCR, a mixture combining 60 forward primers for TCR Vbeta segments and 13 reverse primers for TCR Jbeta segments was used. This immuneACCESS table, as held by TCRdb, lists in-frame sequences with V and J called but not all clones. Of the missing ones, under half trace to an unresolved V gene in checked studies; the others have no known cause. Here the sample has fewer than 250,000 clones; about 77% occur a single time. 4.5% to 5.5% of the sample belongs to the ten largest clones. The material sequenced was PBMCs. The source of these receptors is a young man in good health and CMV-seropositive.

This chain uses TRBV2 with TRBJ2-6, with 11 nucleotides matching TRBD2. The CDR3 runs 19 residues. V trimming: 0 bases; J trimming: 4 bases; junction bases outside the gene matches: 8. Germline lookup yields CDR1 SNHLY and CDR2 FYNNEI. CDR3 DNA: TGTGCCAGCAGTGAAGCGCGACTAGCGGGGCGGCCCGGGGCCAACGTCCTGACTTTC. Amino acids: CASSEARLAGRPGANVLTF. Full variable domain (rest looked up from reference TRBV2 and TRBJ2-6): EPEVTQTPSHQVTQMGQEVILRCVPISNHLYFYWYRQILGQKVEFLVSFYNNEISEKSEIFDDQFSVERPDGSNFTLKIRSTKLEDSAMYFCASSEARLAGRPGANVLTFGAGSRLTVL.

The chain joins TRBV7-3 to TRBJ2-3, with D possibly TRBD2 on 5 matching bases. The germline V gene encodes CDR1 SGHTA and CDR2 FQGTGA. This CDR3 comprises 15 residues. The ends were cut back, 4 bases at V and 2 bases at J, with 13 bases in the middle. The CDR3 sequence: CASSSSGVNTDTQYF. The CDR3 bases are TGTGCCAGCAGCTCGAGCGGAGTAAACACAGATACGCAGTATTTT.

The chain is built from TRBV28 and TRBJ1-1; D is undetermined. Germline assignment: CDR1 MDHEN and CDR2 SYDVKM. The V end was cut by 6 bases, the J end by 5 bases, with 7 bases between. The CDR3 extends over 11 amino acids. The CDR3 protein is CASSGETEAFF. CDR3 bases: TGTGCCAGCAGCGGAGAGACTGAAGCTTTCTTT.

The chain uses TRBV13 and TRBJ2-7; the D is unclear. The CDR3 spans 16 residues. Germline assignment: CDR1 PRHDT and CDR2 FYEKMQ (reference sequence). Deletions cut 5 bases from V and 2 bases from J, with 19 bases between. The CDR3: CASSRNLTPRTYEQYF. The CDR3, as DNA: TGTGCCAGCAGCCGGAACCTCACGCCTAGAACCTACGAGCAGTACTTC.

The chain is built from TRBV27 and TRBJ2-3; 8 positions match TRBD2. The V segment lost 6 bases and the J segment 1 base; nucleotides outside the gene matches: 3. Germline-derived CDR1 and CDR2 are MNHEY and SMNVEV (reference sequence). The CDR3 extends over 14 amino acids. The CDR3 loop reads CASSGLARTDTQYF. The CDR3 DNA is TGTGCCAGCAGCGGACTAGCTCGCACAGATACGCAGTATTTT.

CDR3: CASTRLLAGVRDTGELFF. The CDR3 nucleotides read TGCGCCAGCACCCGACTCTTAGCGGGAGTGCGGGACACCGGGGAGCTGTTTTTT. V gene TRBV10-2 combines with J gene TRBJ2-2; the match to TRBD2 covers 9 bases. Trimming at V came to 7 bases and at J to 3 bases, leaving 15 bases not matched to a gene. The CDR3 sequence is 18 residues long. Germline-derived CDR1 and CDR2 are WSHSY and SAAADI.

The chain uses TRBV4-2 and TRBJ1-4, with a tentative D call TRBD1 (6 bases). V was pared by 4 bases and J by 6 bases, with 15 bases between. The CDR3 has 15 residues. The V gene's germline CDR1 is LGHNA and CDR2 YNFKEQ. The CDR3 DNA follows: TGTGCCAGCAGCCGGGTGCAGGGGCGTGATGAAAAACTGTTTTTT. Translation: CASSRVQGRDEKLFF.

In this sample, this clone turned up a few times. The chain combines TRBV5-4 with TRBJ1-1; perhaps TRBD1 as D (5 bases). The CDR3 consists of 13 residues. V shed 0 bases and J shed 4 bases, with 7 bases lying between them. The germline V gene encodes CDR1 SGHNT and CDR2 YYREEE (reference sequence). CDR3: CASSLVQGTEAFF. As DNA, the CDR3 is TGTGCCAGCAGCTTGGTTCAGGGCACTGAAGCTTTCTTT.

The rearrangement uses TRBV16 and TRBJ1-4; a weak D match, TRBD1 (5 bases). The CDR3 length is 18 residues. The germline V gene has CDR1 KGHSY and CDR2 FQNENV. V lost 4 bases, J lost 3 bases, and 21 bases lay in between. CDR3 coding DNA: TGTGCCAGCAGCCCCTACCGGCAGGGTGCGTCGGCTAATGAAAAACTGTTTTTT. Translation: CASSPYRQGASANEKLFF.

The J gene is TRBJ1-2, the V gene TRBV7-2, with D possibly being TRBD1 (6 bases). This CDR3 is built from 15 residues. CDR1 and CDR2 (germline): SGHTA, FQGNSA. Trimming removed 5 bases at V and 1 base at J, with 14 bases between. CDR3 in amino acids: CASSHRRGLNYGYTF. In DNA form, the CDR3 reads TGTGCCAGCAGCCACCGCAGGGGCCTTAACTATGGCTACACCTTC.

The chain combines TRBV5-5 with TRBJ1-1; D is unclear. Trimming took 4 bases from V and 2 from J, leaving 18 bases between them. CDR3 length: 16 residues. Germline loops: CDR1 SGHKS, CDR2 YYEKEE (reference sequence). CDR3: CASSAYPSGDNTEAFF. The CDR3 nucleotides are TGTGCCAGCAGCGCCTACCCCTCCGGGGATAACACTGAAGCTTTCTTT.

This sequence joins TRBV27 and TRBJ2-2; 9 bases fit TRBD2. The CDR3 loop spans 17 amino acids. CDR1 and CDR2 (germline): MNHEY, SMNVEV (reference sequence). J was trimmed by 1 base and V by 7 bases; bases with no gene match: 10. CDR3 DNA: TGTGCCAGCACCTTTCTAGCGGGACGACAGAACACCGGGGAGCTGTTTTTT. Its protein product is CASTFLAGRQNTGELFF.

This clone was found once. The V call is TRBV4-2, the J call TRBJ2-1; 12 bases line up with TRBD2. V trimming: 4 bases; J trimming: 6 bases; junction bases outside the gene matches: 10. The CDR3 has 17 amino acids. CDR1 and CDR2 (germline): LGHNA, YNFKEQ. CDR3 in DNA: TGTGCCAGCAGCCTAGGAGGACTAGCGGGATGGAGCAATGAGCAGTTCTTC. Translated, it gives CASSLGGLAGWSNEQFF.

This rearrangement joins TRBV28 to TRBJ2-3; weak D call: TRBD2 (7 bases). The CDR3 consists of 17 residues. Trimming removed 4 bases from V and 2 bases from J, with 19 bases in between. In germline, CDR1 is MDHEN, CDR2 SYDVKM. CDR3 region: CASSSDLGGAFTDTQYF. In DNA form, the CDR3 reads TGTGCCAGCAGTTCCGATCTAGGGGGGGCATTCACAGATACGCAGTATTTT.

J is TRBJ2-4 and V is TRBV4-2, with 10 bases lining up with TRBD2. After removal of 1 base from V and 8 bases from J, the junction contained 14 bases not matched to a gene. CDR3 length equals 18 residues. Germline V CDR1 and CDR2: LGHNA, YNFKEQ. The CDR3, as DNA: TGTGCCAGCAGCCAAGGGTCCGCAGCGGGGGGGCTGGAGTACATTCAGTACTTC. Translation gives CASSQGSAAGGLEYIQYF.

CDR3 DNA: TGTGCCAGCAGTTGGGCCTCTGGAAACACCATATATTTT. Protein sequence: CASSWASGNTIYF. The chain recombines TRBV28 with TRBJ1-3; D call uncertain. The CDR3 is 13 amino acids. V was pared by 4 bases and J by 0 bases, with 4 bases between. Per germline, CDR1 MDHEN and CDR2 SYDVKM.

This chain joins TRBV7-9 and TRBJ1-6, with D hard to call. Trimming shortened V by 1 base and J by 4 bases, and 11 bases separated the two germline ends. Germline V lookup: CDR1 SEHNR, CDR2 FQNEAQ (reference sequence). CDR3 size: 16 residues. The CDR3 loop reads CASSLGLGQYNSPLHF. CDR3 sequence (DNA): TGTGCCAGCAGCTTAGGTCTGGGCCAATATAATTCACCCCTCCACTTT.

This clone was seen a handful of times. This chain joins TRBV30 and TRBJ2-1, with 10 bases lining up with TRBD2. The CDR3 runs to 14 residues. Germline V CDR1 and CDR2: GTSNPN, SVGIG (reference sequence). J gave up 4 bases and V 5 bases, and 5 bases lay outside the gene matches. CDR3 coding DNA: TGTGCCTGGGGGAAGCGGGGGGGGTACAATGAGCAGTTCTTC. It is translated as CAWGKRGGYNEQFF.

This clone showed up just a few times. The chain carries TRBV6-1 and TRBJ1-3; 7 positions match TRBD1. Germline assignment: CDR1 MNHNS and CDR2 SASEGT. CDR3 length equals 15 residues. J lost 0 bases, V lost 7 bases, and 6 bases had no gene match. The CDR3 spells CASMTGFGSGNTIYF. DNA for the CDR3: TGTGCCAGCATGACAGGGTTCGGCTCTGGAAACACCATATATTTT.

V gene TRBV13 combines with J gene TRBJ1-2, with TRBD1 matching over 8 bases. This CDR3 has 16 amino acids. V dropped 1 base and J dropped 0; count of bases not matched to a gene: 4. Per germline, CDR1 PRHDT and CDR2 FYEKMQ (reference sequence). Written as DNA, the CDR3 is TGTGCCAGCAGCTTAGCCTCCAGGGGGCCTAACTATGGCTACACCTTC. Translating gives CASSLASRGPNYGYTF. The entire variable domain, with the rest obtained from reference TRBV13 and TRBJ1-2, is as follows: AAGVIQSPRHLIKEKRETATLKCYPIPRHDTVYWYQQGPGQDPQFLISFYEKMQSDKGSIPDRFSAQQFSDYHSELNMSSLELGDSALYFCASSLASRGPNYGYTFGSGTRLTVV.

This clone occurred a few times. V and J are TRBV4-3 and TRBJ1-3; D is ambiguous. The CDR3 loop spans 17 amino acids. CDR1 is LGHNA and CDR2 is YSLEER in the germline V gene. V gave up 0 bases and J gave up 0 bases, with 12 bases separating them. The CDR3 loop is CASSQEANLPSGNTIYF. The DNA for the CDR3 is TGCGCCAGCAGCCAAGAAGCCAACCTTCCCTCTGGAAACACCATATATTTT.

The chain carries TRBV7-6 and TRBJ2-7; 9 bases are shared with TRBD2. From germline, CDR1 is SGHVS and CDR2 FNYEAQ. The CDR3 runs 13 residues. Germline trimming cut 1 base from V and 5 bases from J; bases unmatched to any gene: 0. The CDR3 nucleotides read TGTGCCAGCAGCTTAGGACTAGCGGACGAGCAGTACTTC. Translated: CASSLGLADEQYF.

This rearrangement joins TRBV6-5 to TRBJ2-7; D is undetermined. The V end lost 2 bases, the J end lost 8 bases, and 19 bases lay between the germline ends. This CDR3 has 15 amino acids. The germline gives CDR1 MNHEY, CDR2 SVGAGI. CDR3 sequence: CASSYNGEADIKQYF. The CDR3 DNA reads TGTGCCAGCAGTTACAATGGCGAGGCCGATATAAAGCAGTACTTC.

The rearrangement joins TRBV7-2 to TRBJ2-4, with 8 bases lining up with TRBD1. CDR1 and CDR2 (germline): SGHTA, FQGNSA. The V segment lost 1 base and the J segment 0 bases; nucleotides outside the gene matches: 2. This CDR3 comprises 16 residues. CDR3 protein: CASSLGRGQAKNIQYF. The CDR3 DNA reads as TGTGCCAGCAGCTTAGGCAGGGGGCAAGCCAAAAACATTCAGTACTTC. Full variable domain (remainder filled in from reference TRBV7-2 and TRBJ2-4): GAGVSQSPSNKVTEKGKDVELRCDPISGHTALYWYRQSLGQGLEFLIYFQGNSAPDKSGLPSDRFSAERTGGSVSTLTIQRTQQEDSAVYLCASSLGRGQAKNIQYFGAGTRLSVL.

V gene TRBV19 combines with J gene TRBJ2-3, with D possibly being TRBD1 (7 bases). Trimming took off 7 bases at V and 6 bases at J, with 14 bases between the two ends. Germline CDR1 reads LNHDA; CDR2 reads SQIVND (reference sequence). The CDR3 extends over 13 amino acids. The CDR3 loop is CASKRRGVDTQYF. In DNA, the CDR3 is TGTGCCAGTAAGCGCAGGGGGGTTGATACGCAGTATTTT.

V usage is TRBV9 and J usage is TRBJ2-2; perhaps TRBD2 as D (7 bases). CDR1 is SGDLS and CDR2 is YYNGEE in the germline V gene. V lost 0 bases and J 7 bases, leaving 13 bases between the germline ends. CDR3 length: 15 residues. CDR3 DNA: TGTGCCAGCAGCGTAGGCAGGGGAGGGAGCGGGGAGCTGTTTTTT. Translation gives CASSVGRGGSGELFF.

This chain uses TRBV5-1 with TRBJ1-4; 7 bases align to TRBD1. Losses at the gene ends were 4 bases for V and 3 bases for J; bases not matched to a gene: 6. Germline CDR1 SGHRS, CDR2 YFSETQ. This CDR3 is 15 amino acids long. CDR3 sequence: CASSPTGVSNEKLFF. The CDR3 DNA reads as TGCGCCAGCAGCCCAACAGGGGTCTCTAATGAAAAACTGTTTTTT. Variable domain in full (rest from reference TRBV5-1 and TRBJ1-4): KAGVTQTPRYLIKTRGQQVTLSCSPISGHRSVSWYQQTPGQGLQFLFEYFSETQRNKGNFPGRFSGRQFSNSRSEMNVSTLELGDSALYLCASSPTGVSNEKLFFGSGTQLSVL.

This clone appeared a few times. The J gene is TRBJ1-5, the V gene TRBV10-3; the match to TRBD1 covers 8 bases. The J segment lost 1 base and the V segment lost 10 bases, leaving 9 bases of the junction unmatched. CDR1 ENHRY and CDR2 SYGVKD come from the germline V gene. The CDR3 is made up of 15 amino acids. The CDR3 bases are TGTGCCACCGGACAGGGTGGGCTGAGCAATCAGCCCCAGCATTTT. It translates to CATGQGGLSNQPQHF.

The rearrangement joins TRBV12-5 to TRBJ2-2; 7 positions match TRBD1. Germline lookup yields CDR1 LGHNT and CDR2 FRNRAP. This CDR3 has 13 residues. The V segment lost 9 bases and the J segment 4 bases; nucleotides outside the gene matches: 5. CDR3 nucleotides: TGTGCTAGCACGGACAGGAGCACCGGGGAGCTGTTTTTT. Translated, it gives CASTDRSTGELFF.

Concerning this clone: Germline and junction disagree at one end, which may indicate a read error. The V call is TRBV30, the J call TRBJ2-7; 10 nucleotides line up with TRBD1. Germline-derived CDR1 and CDR2 are GTSNPN and SVGIG (reference sequence). The CDR3 is 16 amino acids. In DNA, the CDR3 is TGTGCCTGGAGTAGACAGGGGGCTTCATGGTCCTACGAGCGGTACTTC. This sequence encodes CAWSRQGASWSYERYF.

This clone was observed a single time. The genes are TRBV29-1 and TRBJ1-1; D gene unclear. The CDR3 is 13 residues long. V lost 0 bases and J 0 bases, leaving 5 bases between the germline ends. Germline CDR1 and CDR2: SQVTM and ANQGSEA. For the CDR3, the DNA is TGCAGCGTTGAAGAAGCCATGAACACTGAAGCTTTCTTT. Translated, it gives CSVEEAMNTEAFF.